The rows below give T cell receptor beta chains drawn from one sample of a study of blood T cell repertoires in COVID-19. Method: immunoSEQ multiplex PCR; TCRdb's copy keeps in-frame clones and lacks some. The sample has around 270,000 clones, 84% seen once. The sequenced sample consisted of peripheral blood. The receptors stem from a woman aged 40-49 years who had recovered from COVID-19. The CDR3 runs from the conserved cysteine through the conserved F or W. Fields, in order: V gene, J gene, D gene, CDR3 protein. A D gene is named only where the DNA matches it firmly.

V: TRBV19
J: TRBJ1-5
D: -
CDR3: CASSRQVNQPQHF

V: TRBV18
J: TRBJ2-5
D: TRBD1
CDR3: CASSPPQDRGETQYF

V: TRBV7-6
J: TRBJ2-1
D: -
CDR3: CASSLLEGYFSIEQFF

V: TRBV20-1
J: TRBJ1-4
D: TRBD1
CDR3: CSASNRGLGNEKLFF

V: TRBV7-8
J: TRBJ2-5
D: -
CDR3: CASSAGTKETQYF

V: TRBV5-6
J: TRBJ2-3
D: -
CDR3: CASSSWGGAADTQYF

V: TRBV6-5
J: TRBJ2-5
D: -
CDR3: CASSPGWIQETQYF

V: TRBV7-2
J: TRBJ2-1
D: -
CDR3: CASSSPPGLGQFF

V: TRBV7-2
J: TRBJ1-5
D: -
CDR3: CASSLQEPGISNQPQHF

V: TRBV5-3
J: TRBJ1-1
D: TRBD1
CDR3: CARSLIGGHLNTEAFF

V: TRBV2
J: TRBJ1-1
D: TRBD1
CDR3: CASSWDRGRTEAFF

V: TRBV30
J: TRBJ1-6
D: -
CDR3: CAWRLPESPLHF

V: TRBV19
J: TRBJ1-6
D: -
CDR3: CASSGQGTMPLHF

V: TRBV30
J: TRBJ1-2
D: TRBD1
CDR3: CAWSRQGGYGYTF